These 11 T cell receptor beta chains originate from one sample sequenced in a study of regulatory T cells in long-lasting Graves disease. Stated time point: newly diagnosed GD, antithyroid drugs for less than 3 months. RNA isolated from PBMCs was used to make the TCR library. Building of the TCR beta libraries involved iRepertoire HTBI primers and Arm-PCR of CDR3 regions. One entry per CDR3 protein, called by TCRdb with MiXCR from the multiplex PCR reads. The data show approximately 400,000 distinct CDR3 sequences, about 16% seen once. The same specimen was also included in a second study, on T cells in Graves' hyperthyroidism and ophthalmopathy.

Sample: peripheral blood mononuclear cells (PBMCs), taken at new diagnosis, from a patient treated with antithyroid drugs. The receptors were gathered from a woman younger than 45 with Graves disease.

This clonotype was seen only a few times. The V and J genes are TRBV5-8 and TRBJ2-2, with no clear D. This CDR3 is built from 13 residues. Germline V CDR1 and CDR2: SGHTS, YDEGEE. The ends were cut back, 0 bases at V and 9 bases at J, with 9 bases in the middle. CDR3 residues: CASSLASWRELFF. In DNA form, the CDR3 reads TGTGCCAGCAGCTTGGCCAGTTGGAGGGAGCTGTTTTTT.

At least ten counts were recorded for this clonotype. This chain joins TRBV20-1 and TRBJ2-5; 10 bases agree with TRBD2. The CDR3 covers 16 residues. Unmatched junction bases numbered 11, after V lost 2 bases and J lost 5 bases. Germline assignment: CDR1 DFQATT and CDR2 SNEGSKA (reference sequence). The CDR3: CSARSGRASFIETQYF. In nucleotides, the CDR3 is TGCAGTGCTAGAAGCGGGAGGGCCAGTTTTATCGAGACCCAGTACTTC.

This clonotype was seen repeatedly, ten times or more. The V gene is TRBV12-3 or TRBV12-4, the J gene TRBJ2-3, with 11 bases fitting TRBD2. The ends lost 4 bases at V and 5 bases at J; junction bases unmatched: 8. This CDR3 comprises 16 residues. CDR3 loop: CASSSTGLAGRDTQYF. DNA for the CDR3: TGTGCCAGCAGTTCGACTGGACTAGCGGGTCGAGATACGCAGTATTTT.

This clonotype appeared many times. The chain carries TRBV11-2 and TRBJ2-7; 11 positions agree with TRBD2. Germline V gives CDR1 SGHAT, CDR2 FQNNGV. The V and J ends lost 5 bases and 2 bases, in that order; junction bases with no gene match: 8. The CDR3 loop spans 16 amino acids. The DNA for the CDR3 is TGTGCCAGCAGCACCCTGGATAGCGGGAGGGCCTACGAGCAGTACTTC. Translation gives CASSTLDSGRAYEQYF. The complete variable domain, with remaining parts taken from reference TRBV11-2 and TRBJ2-7, reads EAGVAQSPRYKIIEKRQSVAFWCNPISGHATLYWYQQILGQGPKLLIQFQNNGVVDDSQLPKDRFSAERLKGVDSTLKIQPAKLEDSAVYLCASSTLDSGRAYEQYFGPGTRLTVT.

This clonotype was counted at least ten times. J is TRBJ2-1 and V is TRBV12-3 or TRBV12-4; tentative D call: TRBD1 (6 bases). V lost 6 bases and J lost 7, with 19 bases in between. The CDR3 is 15 residues long. The CDR3 is CASSLSPGASNEQFF. CDR3 coding DNA: TGTGCCAGCAGCTTGTCCCCAGGGGCCTCGAATGAGCAGTTCTTC.

The chain carries TRBV20-1 and TRBJ1-1, with TRBD1 matching 11 bases. CDR1 and CDR2 from the germline V gene are DFQATT and SNEGSKA (reference sequence). The CDR3 covers 15 residues. The ends lost 4 bases at V and 7 bases at J; junction bases unmatched: 11. CDR3 in DNA: TGCAGTGCTAAAGCCTCCGGGACAGGGGGGCTTGAAGCTTTCTTT. Its translation is CSAKASGTGGLEAFF.

In this sample, this clonotype turned up many times. This sequence joins TRBV20-1 and TRBJ2-7; D ambiguous. V dropped 3 bases and J dropped 2 bases, with 20 bases sitting between them. The CDR3 has 16 residues. In germline, CDR1 is DFQATT, CDR2 SNEGSKA (reference sequence). DNA for the CDR3: TGCAGTGCTAGCCAGAAAGATGGCCTAGTCACCTACGAGCAGTACTTC. Protein product: CSASQKDGLVTYEQYF.

This clonotype was found a few times. This rearrangement joins TRBV27 to TRBJ2-7, with 13 bases identical to TRBD2. This CDR3 contains 15 residues. The V segment lost 4 bases and the J segment 5 bases; nucleotides outside the gene matches: 5. Germline V gives CDR1 MNHEY, CDR2 SMNVEV (reference sequence). The CDR3 DNA follows: TGTGCCAGCAGTTCAATTGGACTAGCGGGAGACGAGCAGTACTTC. Protein: CASSSIGLAGDEQYF.

The J gene is TRBJ2-5, the V gene TRBV20-1; no clear D gene. Trimming cost V 1 base and J 0 bases, with 9 bases left between them. The CDR3 consists of 14 residues. Germline CDR1 is DFQATT and CDR2 is SNEGSKA (reference sequence). The CDR3 region has the DNA TGCAGTGCTAGAGGGCTAGACTACCAAGAGACCCAGTACTTC. The encoded protein is CSARGLDYQETQYF.

The table lists this clonotype with many counts. The CDR3 reads CASSPRDSYNEQFF. The CDR3 bases are TGTGCCAGCAGCCCACGTGACAGCTACAATGAGCAGTTCTTC. V gene TRBV18 combines with J gene TRBJ2-1; TRBD1 might be the D (5 bases). This CDR3 spans 14 amino acids. Germline V gives CDR1 KGHSH, CDR2 LQKENI. Trimming took off 8 bases at V and 3 bases at J, with 14 bases between the two ends.

This clonotype occurred a few times. The V gene is TRBV10-1, the J gene TRBJ2-5, with 7 bases matching TRBD1. The CDR3 runs to 13 residues. Trimming at V came to 8 bases and at J to 2 bases, leaving 5 bases not matched to a gene. CDR1 is WNHNN, CDR2 SYGVQD, per germline (reference sequence). The CDR3 nucleotides are TGCGCCAGCCAAGGGACAGTTCAAGAGACCCAGTACTTC. This translates into CASQGTVQETQYF.